The present entry profiles one TCR beta chain with its context. The V end was cut by 7 bases, the J end by 3 bases, with 7 bases between. CDR1 and CDR2 (germline): MNHNY, SVGAGI (reference sequence). This CDR3 spans 12 amino acids. The data were obtained in a study of blood T cell repertoires in COVID-19. At the level of the study: T cells, B-cell-depleted T cells, or PBMCs supplied cDNA or gDNA.

In the source study's methods: Estimates of nucleated cell counts were drawn from the amplification of reference gene primers. TCRdb's copy holds only in-frame clones and misses some; the assay was immunoSEQ multiplex PCR. That table is the source of V, J and clone size, and D and trimming were worked out from the DNA. The table lists under 250,000 clones, around 85% of them singletons. The specimen sequenced was PBMCs or T cells enriched from blood (not recorded which). The chain links TRBV6-6 to TRBJ1-5; D unclear. The TCR sequence derives from a woman in her fifties or sixties with acute COVID-19. The CDR3 is CASTLTNQPQHF. The CDR3 DNA reads TGTGCCAGCACCCTAACCAATCAGCCCCAGCATTTT.